The rows below give T cell receptor beta chains drawn from one sample of a study of T-cell reconstitution after alpha-beta-depleted transplantation in children. MiXCR, run by TCRdb on the PCR reads, gives a single entry per CDR3 protein. The sample records about 580,000 distinct CDR3 sequences, more than 20% being singletons. The specimen comprised PBMCs, mostly from graft donor cells, sampled 360 days after TCRalphabeta/CD19-depleted stem cell transplant. The receptors here all came from a boy under two years old who had a stem cell transplant for acute myeloid leukemia, so the T cells may come from the graft donor. The CDR3 runs from the conserved cysteine through the conserved F or W. D genes are given only for firm matches. Clone size, where shown, is once, few, many, or a class for clones that have expanded.

d_call j_call clone_size v_call cdr3_aa cdr3_nt
NA TRBJ2-5 few TRBV4-3 CASSPQIGDGTQYF TGCGCCAGCAGCCCTCAAATTGGTGACGGGACCCAGTACTTC
NA TRBJ2-5 many TRBV21-1 CASSAGGQPSQETQYF TGTGCCAGCAGCGCCGGAGGACAGCCGAGCCAAGAGACCCAGTACTTC
TRBD1 TRBJ1-4 NA TRBV7-8 CASSPRQGSTNEKLFF TGTGCCAGCAGCCCGCGACAGGGCTCAACTAATGAAAAACTGTTTTTT
TRBD2 TRBJ2-5 once TRBV20-1 CSARDDLAGRETQYF TGCAGTGCTAGAGATGATCTAGCGGGGAGAGAGACCCAGTACTTC
NA TRBJ1-1 NA TRBV7-2 CASSLETPSEAFF TGTGCCAGCAGCTTAGAAACGCCAAGTGAAGCTTTCTTT
NA TRBJ2-1 few TRBV7-2 CASSLVAPVVGEQFF TGTGCCAGCAGCTTAGTGGCGCCTGTTGTTGGGGAGCAGTTCTTC
TRBD1 TRBJ1-2 NA TRBV11-2 CASSLGGTGDAYGYTF TGTGCCAGCAGCTTAGGGGGGACAGGGGATGCCTATGGCTACACCTTC
NA TRBJ1-1 NA TRBV5-1 CASSFRGWSTEAFF TGCGCCAGCAGTTTCAGGGGCTGGAGCACTGAAGCTTTCTTT
NA TRBJ2-3 NA TRBV20-1 CRAGTQYF TGCAGGGCAGGTACGCAGTATTTT
NA TRBJ2-7 NA TRBV5-5 CASLRTYEQYF TGTGCCAGCCTTCGGACCTACGAGCAGTACTTC
NA TRBJ2-1 many TRBV7-8 CASRPTENEQFF TGTGCCAGCAGACCGACAGAAAATGAGCAGTTCTTC
TRBD2 TRBJ2-2 few TRBV11-1 CASSLLPGLAAGELFF TGTGCCAGCAGCTTATTGCCGGGACTAGCCGCCGGGGAGCTGTTTTTT
NA TRBJ2-3 NA TRBV9 CASSGLASAADTQYF TGTGCCAGCAGCGGTTTGGCGAGCGCCGCAGATACGCAGTATTTT
NA TRBJ1-1 NA TRBV5-1 CASSPLDANTEAFF TGCGCCAGCAGCCCCTTGGACGCGAACACTGAAGCTTTCTTT